Listed below are T cell receptor beta chains from one sample, sequenced in a study of T-cell reconstitution after alpha-beta-depleted transplantation in children. In TCRdb, the PCR reads were re-called with MiXCR into one record per CDR3 protein. The table shows approximately 500,000 distinct CDR3 sequences, with roughly 10% occurring only once. The material sequenced was PBMCs, taken before TCRalphabeta/CD19-depleted stem cell transplant. These receptors originate from a child aged 2-15 years with inherited bone marrow failure, due to receive a stem cell transplant. Both conserved end residues are part of each CDR3. D genes are given only for firm matches. A row's size may be missing; if present it is once, few, many or a size class.

>TRBV6-2/TRBV6-3|many|TRBJ2-1|TRBD2
CASSSPGTSVPNEQFF
TGTGCCAGCAGTTCCCCCGGGACTAGCGTACCAAATGAGCAGTTCTTC
>TRBV28|NA|TRBJ2-2|NA
CASSLYGWGRDTNTGELFF
TGTGCCAGCAGTTTATATGGGTGGGGACGGGACACGAACACCGGGGAGCTGTTTTTT
>TRBV5-1|many|TRBJ2-1|TRBD1
CASSPVGTGGDEQFF
TGCGCCAGCAGCCCGGTAGGGACAGGGGGCGATGAGCAGTTCTTC
>TRBV15|many|TRBJ1-1|NA
CATSRDRGTEAFF
TGTGCCACCAGCAGAGACAGGGGCACTGAAGCTTTCTTT
>TRBV29-1|many|TRBJ2-1|NA
CSVEADYSYNEQFF
TGCAGCGTTGAAGCGGACTACTCCTACAATGAGCAGTTCTTC
>TRBV5-5|many|TRBJ2-7|NA
CASSLVPGAYEQYF
TGTGCCAGCAGCTTGGTTCCAGGGGCCTACGAGCAGTACTTC
>TRBV7-2|few|TRBJ2-1|NA
CASSAPLGLSNEQFF
TGTGCCAGCAGCGCACCCCTCGGCCTAAGCAATGAGCAGTTCTTC
>TRBV20-1|many|TRBJ1-2|TRBD1
CSARDSTGTGYGYTF
TGCAGTGCTAGAGATTCGACAGGGACGGGGTATGGCTACACCTTC
>TRBV29-1|NA|TRBJ2-3|NA
CSVEDARESLPDTQYF
TGCAGCGTTGAAGATGCTCGGGAGTCCCTCCCGGATACGCAGTATTTT
>TRBV27|many|TRBJ2-5|TRBD2
CASSPQRELQDTQYF
TGTGCCAGCAGTCCACAGCGGGAACTCCAAGACACCCAGTACTTC
>TRBV7-8|many|TRBJ2-7|TRBD1
CASSVQGVRSYEQYF
TGTGCCAGCAGCGTACAGGGGGTCAGGTCCTACGAGCAGTACTTC
>TRBV6-1|many|TRBJ2-7|TRBD2
CASSTLAGRNYEQYF
TGTGCCAGCAGTACCTTAGCGGGAAGAAACTACGAGCAGTACTTC
>TRBV12-5|many|TRBJ1-1|NA
CASGLEPGTEAFF
TGTGCTAGTGGTTTGGAACCGGGGACTGAAGCTTTCTTT
>TRBV3-1|many|TRBJ2-7|NA
CASSQEPSLQSFTSYEQYF
TGTGCCAGCAGCCAAGAACCATCACTACAGAGCTTCACCTCCTACGAGCAGTACTTC
>TRBV7-2|NA|TRBJ2-6|NA
CASSEAVGIRPGANVLTF
TGTGCCAGCAGCGAAGCGGTGGGAATCCGTCCTGGGGCCAACGTCCTGACTTTC
>TRBV5-5|many|TRBJ1-1|NA
CASSWYTTEAFF
TGTGCCAGCAGCTGGTATACCACTGAAGCTTTCTTT
>TRBV4-3|many|TRBJ1-6|NA
CASSQFVSSYNSPLHF
TGCGCCAGCAGCCAGTTCGTGAGCTCCTATAATTCACCCCTCCACTTT
>TRBV20-1|many|TRBJ2-7|NA
CSASPGGRYEQYF
TGCAGTGCTAGTCCAGGCGGACGCTACGAGCAGTACTTC
>TRBV11-2|NA|TRBJ2-1|TRBD2
CASSPPTSGRVYNEQFF
TGTGCCAGCAGCCCACCCACTAGCGGGAGGGTTTACAATGAGCAGTTCTTC
>TRBV6-1|many|TRBJ2-1|TRBD2
CASRGELAESSYNEQFF
TGTGCCAGCAGGGGAGAACTAGCGGAGAGCTCCTACAATGAGCAGTTCTTC
>TRBV20-1|many|TRBJ1-5|TRBD1
CSARHRDRFNQPQHF
TGCAGTGCTCGGCATCGGGACAGGTTCAATCAGCCCCAGCATTTT
>TRBV28|NA|TRBJ2-6|TRBD1
CASSTRGLTGANVLTF
TGTGCCAGCTCGACCAGGGGGCTCACTGGGGCCAACGTCCTGACTTTC
>TRBV11-1|few|TRBJ2-3|TRBD2
CASRPPGRLAGIPDTQYF
TGTGCCAGCAGACCCCCGGGACGACTAGCGGGAATACCAGATACGCAGTATTTT
>TRBV18|NA|TRBJ2-7|TRBD1
CASSPLDRVSYEQYF
TGTGCCAGCTCACCACTCGACAGGGTCTCCTACGAGCAGTACTTC
>TRBV12-3/TRBV12-4|NA|TRBJ2-3|NA
CASILRYRGSTDTQYF
TGTGCCAGCATCTTACGGTATCGCGGGAGCACAGATACGCAGTATTTT
>TRBV20-1|few|TRBJ1-4|NA
CSAKSGEKLFF
TGCAGTGCTAAATCTGGAGAAAAACTGTTTTTT
>TRBV19|many|TRBJ2-1|NA
CASSPITQTNEQFF
TGTGCCAGTAGCCCAATAACGCAGACCAATGAGCAGTTCTTC
>TRBV18|many|TRBJ2-7|NA
CASSPVPASVIYEQYF
TGTGCCAGCTCACCAGTCCCAGCTTCGGTTATCTACGAGCAGTACTTC
>TRBV12-3/TRBV12-4|NA|TRBJ1-2|NA
CASGGNGYGYTF
TGTGCCAGCGGCGGGAACGGGTATGGCTACACCTTC
>TRBV5-1|few|TRBJ2-3|TRBD2
CASSTWTSGNPPDTQYF
TGCGCCAGCAGCACGTGGACTAGCGGGAATCCGCCAGATACGCAGTATTTT
>TRBV10-3|many|TRBJ2-3|NA
CAISVTRGDRDTQYF
TGTGCCATCAGTGTGACAAGGGGTGACAGGGATACGCAGTATTTT
>TRBV10-3|few|TRBJ2-1|TRBD2
CAISLSGTSGRAENEQFF
TGTGCCATCAGTCTTAGCGGGACTAGCGGGAGGGCCGAGAATGAGCAGTTCTTC
>TRBV27|many|TRBJ2-1|NA
CASSLAGDNEQFF
TGCGCCAGCAGCTTGGCTGGGGACAATGAGCAGTTCTTC